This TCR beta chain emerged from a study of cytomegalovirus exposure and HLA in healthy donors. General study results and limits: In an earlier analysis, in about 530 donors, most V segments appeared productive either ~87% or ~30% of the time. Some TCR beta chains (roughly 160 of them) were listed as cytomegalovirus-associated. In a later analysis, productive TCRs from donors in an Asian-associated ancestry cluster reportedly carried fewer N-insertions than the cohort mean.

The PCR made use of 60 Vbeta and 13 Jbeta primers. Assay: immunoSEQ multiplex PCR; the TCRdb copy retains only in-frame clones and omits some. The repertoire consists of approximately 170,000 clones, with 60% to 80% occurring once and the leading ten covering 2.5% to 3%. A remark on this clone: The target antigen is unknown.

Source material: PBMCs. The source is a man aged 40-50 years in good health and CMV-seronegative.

Written as DNA, the CDR3 is TGTGCCAGCAGCTTAGCCAGGCGGGCCAATGAGCAGTTCTTC. This encodes CASSLARRANEQFF. The chain recombines TRBV11-2 with TRBJ2-1, with D possibly being TRBD2 (5 bases). The CDR3 contains 14 residues. V was shortened by 1 base and J by 6 bases, with 10 bases between the two germline ends. CDR1 SGHAT and CDR2 FQNNGV come from the germline V gene.